This TCR beta chain was sequenced for a study of T cells after yellow fever vaccination. Overall study findings and caveats: The bulk population could contribute abundant contaminating clonotypes to FACS-sorted repertoires.

A process of 5'RACE template switching, which added a universal primer site and UMIs, was used to make TCR cDNA. TCRdb fed the 5' RACE reads into MiXCR, producing one record per CDR3 protein. The sample records hundreds of thousands of distinct CDR3 sequences, 8.7% being singletons. This clonotype has more than one count but fewer than ten. Its specificity is unknown. The TCR originated in a young man who received the YFV17D yellow fever vaccine. The specimen was PBMCs, collected on the day of the first yellow fever vaccination.

CDR3 bases: TGCGCCAGCAGAGCCGGGACAGACCGAAATCAGCCCCAGCATTTT. Residues: CASRAGTDRNQPQHF. This sequence joins TRBV4-1 and TRBJ1-5; 7 bases match TRBD1. CDR1 is MGHRA and CDR2 is YSYEKL in the germline V gene. This CDR3 is 15 amino acids long. Unmatched junction bases numbered 9, after V lost 6 bases and J lost 4 bases.